A single sample gave rise to the 30 T cell receptor beta chains below, sequenced in a study of blood T cell repertoires in COVID-19. TCRdb's copy holds only in-frame clones and misses some; the assay was immunoSEQ multiplex PCR. The sample records about 81,000 clones, 82% being singletons. The specimen was peripheral blood. All receptors come from a human donor in a cohort sampled during active COVID-19.

V usage is TRBV18 and J usage is TRBJ1-1; TRBD1 aligns across 7 bases. Germline CDR1 and CDR2: KGHSH and LQKENI. V lost 3 bases to trimming and J lost 2 bases; unmatched junction nucleotides: 3. This CDR3 spans 14 amino acids. The CDR3 is CASSPGTENTEAFF. The CDR3 DNA is TGTGCCAGCTCACCCGGGACAGAAAACACTGAAGCTTTCTTT.

This chain links TRBV12-3 or TRBV12-4 with TRBJ2-2; D unclear. Between the trimmed V and J ends, which lost 6 bases and 8 bases, there was a span of 13 bases. The CDR3 is 13 residues long. CDR3 region: CASSRDQLGELFF. The CDR3 DNA sequence: TGTGCCAGCAGCCGAGATCAATTGGGGGAGCTGTTTTTT.

The V call is TRBV6-5, the J call TRBJ2-7; D call uncertain. Germline CDR1 is MNHEY and CDR2 is SVGAGI. The CDR3 sequence is 12 residues long. V was shortened by 5 bases and J by 3 bases, with 8 bases between the two germline ends. The CDR3 nucleotides read TGTGCCAGCAGTATCCAGGACTACGAGCAGTACTTC. Protein sequence: CASSIQDYEQYF.

This clone was detected only once. The chain links TRBV30 to TRBJ1-5; a weak D match, TRBD1 (6 bases). The V gene lost 2 bases and the J gene lost 2 bases, with 7 bases spanning the gap. CDR3 length: 13 amino acids. Germline CDR1 GTSNPN, CDR2 SVGIG (reference sequence). CDR3 nucleotide sequence: TGTGCCTGGAGTCGACAGGGCAATCAGCCCCAGCATTTT. This gives the protein CAWSRQGNQPQHF.

Only a few counts were recorded for this clone. The gene calls are TRBV5-6 and TRBJ1-4; D possibly corresponds to TRBD1 (6 bases). The CDR3 covers 13 residues. Germline values: CDR1 SGHDT, CDR2 YYEEEE. V was trimmed by 6 bases and J by 12 bases, leaving 18 bases between them. DNA for the CDR3: TGTGCCAGCACCTGGGGCAGGGGCTCCGAACTGTTTTTT. Translating it yields CASTWGRGSELFF.

V usage is TRBV11-1 and J usage is TRBJ2-7; no definite D call. This CDR3 has 11 amino acids. Deletions cut 9 bases from V and 6 bases from J, with 12 bases between. Germline lookup yields CDR1 SGHAT and CDR2 FQDESV (reference sequence). The CDR3 DNA reads as TGTGCCAGTCGAAGCCGCCTCGAGCAGTACTTC. The encoded protein is CASRSRLEQYF.

This clone appeared a few times. The chain couples TRBV6-5 to TRBJ2-7, with 7 bases aligning to TRBD1. V lost 0 bases and J lost 2; bases outside the gene matches: 7. The V gene's germline CDR1 is MNHEY and CDR2 SVGAGI. The CDR3 consists of 16 residues. CDR3 residues: CASSYSTTGRPYEQYF. In nucleotides, the CDR3 is TGTGCCAGCAGTTACTCGACGACAGGGCGTCCCTACGAGCAGTACTTC.

In DNA, the CDR3 is TGTGCCAGCAGCACCGAGGGACAAGGATCTGGAAACACCATATATTTT. The encoded protein is CASSTEGQGSGNTIYF. The chain recombines TRBV7-9 with TRBJ1-3; the D gene is possibly TRBD1 (6 bases). The ends were cut back, 5 bases at V and 1 base at J, with 15 bases in the middle. Germline CDR1 and CDR2: SEHNR and FQNEAQ (reference sequence). The CDR3 is 16 residues long.

The chain recombines TRBV19 with TRBJ2-4; 8 positions agree with TRBD1. CDR3 length: 15 amino acids. Germline lookup yields CDR1 LNHDA and CDR2 SQIVND (reference sequence). V was pared by 6 bases and J by 1 base, with 5 bases of the junction left unmatched. The DNA of the CDR3 is TGTGCCAGTAGGCCGGACAGGGCCGCCAAAAACATTCAGTACTTC. Protein product: CASRPDRAAKNIQYF.

This clone is a singleton in its sample. The chain carries TRBV19 and TRBJ1-1, with D unclear. This CDR3 is built from 17 residues. The germline V gene encodes CDR1 LNHDA and CDR2 SQIVND (reference sequence). V was clipped by 4 bases and J by 2 bases, with 20 bases between them. The CDR3 coding sequence is TGTGCCAGTAGTAAAGGCCGCGCCACCACGGGTAACACTGAAGCTTTCTTT. Residues: CASSKGRATTGNTEAFF.

The chain couples TRBV5-6 to TRBJ1-2, with D perhaps TRBD1 (5 bases). Germline-derived CDR1 and CDR2 are SGHDT and YYEEEE. The germline V and J ends were trimmed by 0 bases and 4 bases, with 13 bases remaining between them. This CDR3 contains 15 residues. CDR3 protein: CASSLADRPFYGYTF. In DNA, the CDR3 is TGTGCCAGCAGCTTGGCCGACAGACCCTTCTATGGCTACACCTTC.

V and J are TRBV3-1 (or the pseudogene TRBV3-2) and TRBJ2-6; weak D call: TRBD2 (5 bases). The V and J ends lost 1 base and 2 bases respectively, with 6 bases between them. This CDR3 is 15 amino acids long. CDR1 LGHDT and CDR2 YNNKEL come from the germline V gene (reference sequence). CDR3 sequence: CASSQAGTGANVLTF. The CDR3 DNA reads as TGTGCCAGCAGCCAAGCGGGGACTGGGGCCAACGTCCTGACTTTC.

This sequence joins TRBV5-1 and TRBJ2-1; 10 bases match TRBD1. The CDR3 loop spans 15 amino acids. J lost 6 bases, V lost 4 bases, and 7 bases had no gene match. CDR1 is SGHRS and CDR2 is YFSETQ in the germline V gene. CDR3 residues: CASSGRQGAINEQFF. DNA of the CDR3: TGCGCCAGCAGCGGGCGACAGGGGGCGATCAATGAGCAGTTCTTC.

The V call is TRBV10-3, the J call TRBJ1-2; D perhaps matches TRBD1 (5 bases). Per the germline V gene, CDR1 is ENHRY and CDR2 is SYGVKD. V lost 0 bases to trimming and J lost 10 bases, with 15 bases between them. The CDR3 loop spans 14 amino acids. In nucleotides, the CDR3 is TGTGCCATCAGTGAGTCCGGCGGACATCCACACTACACCTTC. It translates to CAISESGGHPHYTF.

This clone is a singleton in its sample. The rearrangement links TRBV5-6 to TRBJ1-3, with D tentatively TRBD1 (5 bases). The V and J ends lost 4 bases and 1 base respectively, with 15 bases between them. Looked up from germline, CDR1 is SGHDT and CDR2 is YYEEEE. There are 16 residues in the CDR3. The CDR3 loop is CASSPVGGTSGNTIYF. CDR3 bases: TGTGCCAGCAGCCCAGTGGGGGGTACTTCTGGAAACACCATATATTTT.

The chain couples TRBV5-5 to TRBJ2-1; D is perhaps TRBD2 (5 bases). Germline V lookup: CDR1 SGHKS, CDR2 YYEKEE (reference sequence). The CDR3 runs 16 residues. V was trimmed by 6 bases and J by 0 bases, leaving 16 bases between them. In DNA, the CDR3 is TGTGCCAGCATCCTAGCAGGCACCATCTCCTACAATGAGCAGTTCTTC. Translating gives CASILAGTISYNEQFF.

V gene TRBV6-2 or TRBV6-3 combines with J gene TRBJ1-1, with D uncertain. This CDR3 comprises 12 residues. Germline lookup yields CDR1 MNHEY and CDR2 SVGEGT. Trimming pared 4 bases from V and 11 bases from J, leaving 14 bases between. The chain's CDR3 is CASSSGDLPAFF. The CDR3 coding sequence is TGTGCCAGCAGTTCCGGGGATCTGCCGGCTTTCTTT.

The chain uses TRBV24-1 and TRBJ2-7; possibly TRBD1 for D (6 bases). The germline CDR1 and CDR2 sequences are KGHDR and SFDVKD. The CDR3 totals 12 residues. V was clipped by 8 bases and J by 5 bases, with 12 bases between them. In DNA, the CDR3 is TGTGCCACCATCCAGGGGTTCCACGAGCAGTACTTC. Translation: CATIQGFHEQYF.

The chain carries TRBV20-1 and TRBJ1-2; unclear D gene. CDR1 DFQATT and CDR2 SNEGSKA come from the germline V gene (reference sequence). The CDR3 has 12 amino acids. The ends were cut back, 3 bases at V and 5 bases at J, with 10 bases in the middle. CDR3 sequence reads: CSASRGSYGYTF. The DNA of the CDR3 is TGCAGTGCTAGTCGGGGATCATATGGCTACACCTTC.

CDR3 sequence: CASGTGGPYEQYF. The CDR3 DNA follows: TGTGCCAGCGGTACAGGTGGCCCCTACGAGCAGTACTTC. This chain connects TRBV6-6 to TRBJ2-7, with TRBD1 as a possible D gene (5 bases). Deletions cut 8 bases from V and 2 bases from J, with 13 bases between. The germline V gene encodes CDR1 MNHNY and CDR2 SVGAGI (reference sequence). CDR3 length equals 13 residues.

With respect to this clone: Germline and junction disagree at one end, which may indicate a read error. The CDR3 DNA follows: TGCGCCACCAGCAGAGGGGGAGGGTGGCCTGAAGCTTTCTTT. Its translation: CATSRGGGWPEAFF. The chain carries TRBV5-1 and TRBJ1-1, with D tentatively TRBD1 (6 bases). CDR1 is SGHRS, CDR2 YFSETQ, per germline. This CDR3 has 14 residues.

The V gene is TRBV4-3, the J gene TRBJ1-2; no definite D call. The V and J ends lost 1 base and 7 bases respectively, with 16 bases between them. This CDR3 is built from 15 residues. Germline V gives CDR1 LGHNA, CDR2 YSLEER. The CDR3 DNA sequence: TGCGCCAGCAGCCAAGTAGTAGAGGGTTCGGGTGGCTACACCTTC. It translates to CASSQVVEGSGGYTF.

The V and J genes are TRBV3-1 (or the pseudogene TRBV3-2) and TRBJ1-6; D is undetermined. Germline V gene data show CDR1 as LGHDT and CDR2 as YNNKEL (reference sequence). V gave up 1 base and J gave up 7 bases, with 8 bases separating them. CDR3 size: 14 residues. The CDR3 bases are TGTGCCAGCAGCCAAGGTACCAGAAATTCACCCCTCCACTTT. Translated, it gives CASSQGTRNSPLHF.

The chain combines TRBV3-1 (or the pseudogene TRBV3-2) with TRBJ1-6; a weak D match, TRBD1 (6 bases). This CDR3 contains 13 residues. Trimming took 6 bases from V and 10 from J, leaving 13 bases between them. Per the germline V gene, CDR1 is LGHDT and CDR2 is YNNKEL (reference sequence). The CDR3 bases are TGTGCCAGCAGGCGGACAGAGGAATCACCCCTCCACTTT. This gives the protein CASRRTEESPLHF.

J is TRBJ2-1 and V is TRBV10-1; D uncertain. Germline CDR1 WNHNN, CDR2 SYGVQD (reference sequence). This CDR3 spans 12 amino acids. Trimming cost V 2 bases and J 8 bases, with 7 bases left between them. The CDR3 DNA follows: TGCGCCAGCAGTGAGACTGACTATGAGCAGTTCTTC. It translates to CASSETDYEQFF.

For the CDR3, the DNA is TGTGCCATCAGTGAGACTAGCGCAGATACGCAGTATTTT. Protein product: CAISETSADTQYF. The chain combines TRBV10-3 with TRBJ2-3, with 7 nucleotides matching TRBD2. V was clipped by 2 bases and J by 4 bases; unmatched bases: 0. This CDR3 has 13 amino acids. The V gene's germline CDR1 is ENHRY and CDR2 SYGVKD.

The V gene is TRBV5-1, the J gene TRBJ2-7; 12 nucleotides line up with TRBD2. This CDR3 spans 16 amino acids. CDR1 and CDR2 from the germline V gene are SGHRS and YFSETQ. Germline trimming cut 0 bases from V and 2 bases from J; bases unmatched to any gene: 3. CDR3 in amino acids: CASSLELAGGPYEQYF. The CDR3 DNA sequence: TGCGCCAGCAGCTTGGAGCTAGCGGGGGGGCCCTACGAGCAGTACTTC.

The chain carries TRBV7-9 and TRBJ1-2; 9 bases map to TRBD1. The junction had 0 bases not matched to a gene; V was cut back by 2 bases and J by 2 bases. Germline V gives CDR1 SEHNR, CDR2 FQNEAQ (reference sequence). This CDR3 region has 14 residues. The CDR3: CASSLTGGNYGYTF. Here the CDR3 DNA reads TGTGCCAGCAGCTTAACAGGGGGCAACTATGGCTACACCTTC.

The chain couples TRBV11-2 to TRBJ1-2; weak D call: TRBD1 (6 bases). In germline, CDR1 is SGHAT, CDR2 FQNNGV. The germline V and J ends were trimmed by 3 bases and 4 bases, with 9 bases remaining between them. There are 13 residues in the CDR3. CDR3 sequence reads: CASSFRTAYGYTF. As DNA, the CDR3 is TGTGCCAGCAGCTTTCGGACAGCCTATGGCTACACCTTC.

In this sample, this clone turned up once. The chain employs TRBV6-5 and TRBJ2-7; 9 bases agree with TRBD2. Trimming removed 5 bases from V and 3 bases from J; junction bases left unmatched: 8. From germline, CDR1 is MNHEY and CDR2 SVGAGI. This CDR3 is built from 15 residues. For the CDR3, the DNA is TGTGCCAGCAGTAAGAAGCGGGGGGAACACTACGAGCAGTACTTC. Amino acid sequence: CASSKKRGEHYEQYF.